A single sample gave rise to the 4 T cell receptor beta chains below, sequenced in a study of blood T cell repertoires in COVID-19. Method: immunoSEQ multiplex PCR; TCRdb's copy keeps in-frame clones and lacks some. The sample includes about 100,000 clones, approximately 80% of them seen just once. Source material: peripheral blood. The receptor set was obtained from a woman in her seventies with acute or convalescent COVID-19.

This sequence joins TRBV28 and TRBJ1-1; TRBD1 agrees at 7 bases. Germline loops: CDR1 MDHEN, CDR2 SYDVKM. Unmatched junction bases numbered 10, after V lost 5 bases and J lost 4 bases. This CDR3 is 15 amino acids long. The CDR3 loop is CASSLPGTVVTEAFF. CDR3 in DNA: TGTGCCAGCAGTCTCCCCGGGACAGTGGTCACTGAAGCTTTCTTT.

The CDR3 sequence is CAISKGQTLEGYTF. The CDR3, as DNA: TGTGCCATCAGTAAGGGACAGACTTTGGAAGGCTACACCTTC. This chain connects TRBV10-3 to TRBJ1-2; 7 nucleotides match TRBD1. The germline gives CDR1 ENHRY, CDR2 SYGVKD. V lost 5 bases, J lost 8 bases, and 11 bases stayed unmatched. The length of the CDR3 is 14 residues.

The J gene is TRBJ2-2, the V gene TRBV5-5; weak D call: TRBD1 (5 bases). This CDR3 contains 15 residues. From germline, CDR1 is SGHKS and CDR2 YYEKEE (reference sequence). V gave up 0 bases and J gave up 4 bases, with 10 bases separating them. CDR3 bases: TGTGCCAGCAGCTTGGGTCCAGGGTCCACCGGGGAGCTGTTTTTT. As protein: CASSLGPGSTGELFF.

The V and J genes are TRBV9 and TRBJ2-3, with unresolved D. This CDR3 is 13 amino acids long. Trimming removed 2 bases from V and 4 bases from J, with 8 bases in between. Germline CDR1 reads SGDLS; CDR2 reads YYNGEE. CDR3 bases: TGTGCCAGCAGCGTTGGCTTCTCAGATACGCAGTATTTT. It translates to CASSVGFSDTQYF.